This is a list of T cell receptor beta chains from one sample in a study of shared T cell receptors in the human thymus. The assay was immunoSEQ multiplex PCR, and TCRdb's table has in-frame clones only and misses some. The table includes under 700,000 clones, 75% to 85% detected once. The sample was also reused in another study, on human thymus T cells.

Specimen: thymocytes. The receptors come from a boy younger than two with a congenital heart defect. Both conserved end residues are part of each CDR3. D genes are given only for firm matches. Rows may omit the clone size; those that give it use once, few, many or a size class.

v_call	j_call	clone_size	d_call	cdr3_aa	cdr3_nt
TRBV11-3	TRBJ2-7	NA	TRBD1	CASSLVGTGVLGYEQYF	TGTGCCAGCAGCTTAGTTGGGACAGGGGTCCTAGGCTACGAGCAGTACTTC
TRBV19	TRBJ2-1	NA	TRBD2	CASSTSAGGENEQFF	TGTGCCAGTAGTACGTCCGCGGGAGGGGAAAATGAGCAGTTCTTC
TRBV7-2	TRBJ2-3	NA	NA	CASSLDPWALPPGTDTQYF	TGTGCCAGCAGCTTAGACCCCTGGGCCTTACCTCCGGGGACAGATACGCAGTATTTT
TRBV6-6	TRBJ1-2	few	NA	CASSYSGGPFGDGYTF	TGTGCCAGCAGTTACTCGGGAGGGCCGTTCGGAGATGGCTACACCTTC
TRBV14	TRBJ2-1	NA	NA	CASSQFWSRSNEQFF	TGTGCCAGCAGCCAATTCTGGAGCCGGTCGAATGAGCAGTTCTTC
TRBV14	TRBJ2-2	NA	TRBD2	CASSQKGLAGGTGELFF	TGTGCCAGCAGCCAGAAGGGACTAGCGGGAGGTACCGGGGAGCTGTTTTTT
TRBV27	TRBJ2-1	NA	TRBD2	CASSLLAGATEQFF	TGTGCCAGCAGTTTACTAGCGGGAGCGACTGAGCAGTTCTTC
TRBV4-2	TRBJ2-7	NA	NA	CASSQARGSSYEQYF	TGTGCCAGCAGCCAAGCTAGGGGGAGCTCCTACGAGCAGTACTTC
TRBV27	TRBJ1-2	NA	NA	CASSSGGAYGYTF	TGTGCCAGCAGTTCGGGGGGCGCCTATGGCTACACCTTC
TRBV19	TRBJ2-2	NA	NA	CAGWAGDRGTGELFF	TGTGCCGGATGGGCCGGGGACCGGGGGACCGGGGAGCTGTTTTTT
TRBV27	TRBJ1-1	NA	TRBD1	CASSTKGTGGTEAFF	TGTGCCAGCAGTACTAAGGGGACAGGGGGAACTGAAGCTTTCTTT
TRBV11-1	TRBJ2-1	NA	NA	CASSWGPRGGTAYNEQFF	TGTGCCAGCAGCTGGGGACCGCGTGGGGGGACGGCCTACAATGAGCAGTTCTTC
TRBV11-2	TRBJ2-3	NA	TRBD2	CASSPLRESTDTQYF	TGTGCCAGCAGCCCCCTGCGGGAGTCAACAGATACGCAGTATTTT
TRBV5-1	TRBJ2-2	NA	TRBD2	CASSLNSGYTGELFF	TGCGCCAGCAGCTTGAATAGCGGGTACACCGGGGAGCTGTTTTTT
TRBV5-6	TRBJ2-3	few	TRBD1	CASTLRTGKGDTQYF	TGTGCCAGCACTCTCCGGACAGGGAAAGGAGATACGCAGTATTTT
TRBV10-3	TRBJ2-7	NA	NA	CAISGEGAIHEQYF	TGTGCCATCAGTGGCGAAGGGGCCATCCACGAGCAGTACTTC
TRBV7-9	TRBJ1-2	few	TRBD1	CASISTGDYGYTF	TGTGCCAGCATCTCCACAGGGGACTATGGCTACACCTTC
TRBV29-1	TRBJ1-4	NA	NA	CSVEVGGRSGTNEKLFF	TGCAGCGTTGAAGTTGGTGGCAGGTCTGGGACTAATGAAAAACTGTTTTTT
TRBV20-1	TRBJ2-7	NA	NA	CSALTRDEQYF	TGCAGTGCCCTTACTAGGGACGAGCAGTACTTC
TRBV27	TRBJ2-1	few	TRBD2	CASSNPRAGGDYNEQFF	TGTGCCAGCAGCAACCCAAGGGCTGGGGGGGACTACAATGAGCAGTTCTTC
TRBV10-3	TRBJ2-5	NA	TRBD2	CAISVRREGQETQYF	TGTGCCATCAGTGTGAGGCGGGAGGGACAAGAGACCCAGTACTTC
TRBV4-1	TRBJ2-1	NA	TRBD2	CASSQDFWAGGRNEQFF	TGCGCCAGCAGCCAAGATTTTTGGGCGGGAGGGCGCAATGAGCAGTTCTTC
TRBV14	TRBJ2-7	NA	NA	CASSPLPAGRFYEQYF	TGTGCCAGCAGCCCCCTTCCCGCGGGGAGATTCTACGAGCAGTACTTC
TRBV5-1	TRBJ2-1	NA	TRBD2	CASSLEGWLAGVPGSYNEQFF	TGCGCCAGCAGCTTGGAGGGTTGGCTAGCGGGAGTTCCAGGCTCCTACAATGAGCAGTTCTTC
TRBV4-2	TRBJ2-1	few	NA	CASSQDSINGRDAYNEQFF	TGTGCCAGCAGCCAAGATAGTATCAATGGGCGGGACGCCTACAATGAGCAGTTCTTC
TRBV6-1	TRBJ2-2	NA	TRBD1	CASRGQVTGELFF	TGTGCCAGCAGGGGACAGGTTACCGGGGAGCTGTTTTTT
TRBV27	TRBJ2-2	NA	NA	CASSPDRPTGELFF	TGTGCCAGCAGTCCTGACAGGCCCACCGGGGAGCTGTTTTTT
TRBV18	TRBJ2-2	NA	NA	CASSPAGSTGELFF	TGTGCCAGCTCACCAGCCGGTTCCACCGGGGAGCTGTTTTTT
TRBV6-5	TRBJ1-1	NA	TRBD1	CASSHGQAGTEAFF	TGTGCCAGCAGTCACGGACAGGCGGGCACTGAAGCTTTCTTT
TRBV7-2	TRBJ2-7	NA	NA	CAPKEDSDHYEQYF	TGTGCCCCAAAGGAGGACAGCGATCACTACGAGCAGTACTTC